This section outlines one T cell receptor beta chain sequence together with its context. Its recognized antigen is unknown. It has no much larger one-base neighbor in the sample; base qualities were not kept. The germline ends are 10 bases apart after V is trimmed by 5 bases and J by 6 bases. Spanning cysteine to phenylalanine, the CDR3 consists of 12 amino acids. Kept here is only the CDR3 DNA, which spans 36 bases and is read in frame from base 1. CDR1 and CDR2 are read off the germline V gene as SGHVS and FQNEAQ. The sample is drawn from a study of T cell responses to AZD1222 COVID-19 vaccine (dated by TCRdb to 2020 to 2022). In terms of the full investigation: TCR sequencing covered roughly 230 trial participants: nearly 210 given two doses of AZD1222 and 26 given two doses of MenACWY control vaccine. Trial participants were enrolled by age into subgroups of 18-55, 56-69 and 70-plus years, and around 150, 29 and 61 TCR-sequenced participants, respectively, were included in these subgroups. Study-wide conclusions, independent of this receptor: Conclusions about previously exposed vaccinees were limited because only a handful of AZD1222 recipients were SARS-CoV-2 seropositive at baseline. Most participants were white British and females outnumbered males, and the authors suggested that clonal diversity may have been underestimated. Because no day 14 peak-response samples were available, repertoires were characterized only after the peak T cell response. A significant rise in spike-specific TCR breadth and depth was observed after two AZD1222 doses relative to day 0 and relative to MenACWY recipients. Vaccine-associated CD4 TCRs spanned the whole spike protein, with dominant responses in regions 160-218 and 743-854. In the small 56-69-year group, the increase in depth fell short of significance, most likely because of low power. Nearly half of unique spike-specific TCRs reportedly recognized epitopes outside regions mutated in the B.1.351 and B.1.1.7 variants.

The CDR3 regions of human TCRbeta chains were analyzed by immunosequencing. Under the source paper's analysis protocol: Repertoire TCRs were checked for matches against a reference library of SARS-CoV-2-specific TCRs that had been generated using the MIRA antigen-specificity platform. Breadth was defined as the fraction of unique TCRs that were SARS-CoV-2-associated. Depth was defined as the fraction of total T cells that were SARS-CoV-2-associated. Each spike-specific TCR was assigned to its reactive spike region and to a CD4 or CD8 class using the MIRA data. Log10-transformed breadth and depth values were compared by one-way ANOVA with Sidak's multiple comparisons tests. Entries here come from immuneACCESS through TCRdb and include only in-frame sequences with V and J called. Some clones fail to appear in such tables; in the studies checked, an unresolved V gene covers under half of the shortfall, and the cause of the remainder is unknown. The DNA gave D and trimming, while V, J and clone size come from that table. The sample data list more than 35,000 clones, and roughly 75% of these were observed just once. The leading ten clones occupy roughly a fifth of the sample.

According to the study, the label for this sample's time point signals: about 28 days (+/-7) after the second vaccine dose. The meaning of the sample's treatment or condition label: meningococcal conjugate vaccine given as trial control. Samples from vaccinated people were obtained from the UK trials COV001 and COV002, which included a single-blind randomized controlled phase 2/3 trial of AZD1222 (ChAdOx1 nCoV-19) in healthy adults. Trial participant PBMC samples were collected at day 0 and day 28 after the second dose for TCRbeta chain sequencing. The chain employs TRBV7-8 and TRBJ1-2; TRBD1 is a possible D gene, resting on 6 matching bases. This specimen was peripheral blood, taken 28 days after the second dose of the MenACWY control vaccine. The receptor's source is an adult who received the MenACWY meningococcal vaccine as a control. The CDR3 protein: CASSGNRDGYTF. The DNA sequence is as follows: TGTGCCAGCAGCGGGAACAGGGATGGCTACACCTTC.